This T cell receptor beta chain was sequenced during a study of cytomegalovirus exposure and HLA in healthy donors. Study overall: Of a few hundred genotyped donors, approximately 80% clustered with self-reported Caucasian donors.

CDR1 LNHDA and CDR2 SQIVND come from the germline V gene (reference sequence). The CDR3 has 20 amino acids. Trimming cost V 5 bases and J 0 bases; bases outside gene matches: 17. PCR was performed using 60 Vbeta and 13 Jbeta primers. Assay used: immunoSEQ multiplex PCR; TCRdb lists only in-frame clones, some missing. Here the sample spans 150,000 or so clones, 80% being singletons. Study-wide points: TRBV6-2, TRBV6-3 and some other V segments were excluded as indistinguishable. In vitro work confirmed that a few CMV-associated chains recognize CMV antigens. A later analysis reportedly found fewer N-insertions in an Asian-associated ancestry cluster than the roughly 670-donor mean.

A word on this clone: What it recognizes is unknown.

The chain recombines TRBV19 with TRBJ1-5; 9 bases map to TRBD1. The material sequenced was PBMCs. The source of this sequence is a man aged 25 to 40 in good health and CMV-seropositive. CDR3 protein: CASSVTGGDFISHSNQPQHF. The CDR3 DNA reads TGTGCCAGTAGTGTTACAGGGGGCGATTTTATTAGCCATAGCAATCAGCCCCAGCATTTT.